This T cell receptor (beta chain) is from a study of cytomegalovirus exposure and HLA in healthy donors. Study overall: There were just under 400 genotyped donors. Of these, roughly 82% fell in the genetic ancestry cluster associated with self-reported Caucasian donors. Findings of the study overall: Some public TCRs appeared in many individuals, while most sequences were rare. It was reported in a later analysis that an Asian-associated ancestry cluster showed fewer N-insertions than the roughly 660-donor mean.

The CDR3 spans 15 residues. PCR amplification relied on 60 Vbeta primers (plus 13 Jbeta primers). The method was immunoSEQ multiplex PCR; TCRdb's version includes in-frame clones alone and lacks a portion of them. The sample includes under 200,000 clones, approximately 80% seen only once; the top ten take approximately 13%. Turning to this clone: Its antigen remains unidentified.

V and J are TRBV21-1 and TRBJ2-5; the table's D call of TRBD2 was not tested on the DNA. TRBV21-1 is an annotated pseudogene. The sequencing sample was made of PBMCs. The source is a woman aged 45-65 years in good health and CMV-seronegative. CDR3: CASSKEGGLQETQYF. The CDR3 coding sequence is TGTGCCAGCAGCAAAGAGGGGGGGCTACAAGAGACCCAGTACTTC.